The 10 T cell receptor beta chains below were found in one sample sequenced in a study of a mutant IDH1 vaccine in newly diagnosed glioma. Assay used: immunoSEQ multiplex PCR; TCRdb lists only in-frame clones, some missing. The sample has approximately 100,000 clones, 80% to 90% seen once. Indicated time point: baseline, week 1 (first vaccination visit). Treatment denoted: pre-vaccination baseline after standard-of-care therapy. The input for sequencing was PBMCs, taken from a glioma patient treated with radiotherapy, temozolomide or both. These receptors were collected from a woman aged 45-60 years with glioma.

J is TRBJ1-1 and V is TRBV6-1; D possibly corresponds to TRBD1 (5 bases). Germline-derived CDR1 and CDR2 are MNHNS and SASEGT. The CDR3 is 14 amino acids. V lost 2 bases and J 8 bases, leaving 15 bases between the germline ends. CDR3 in DNA: TGTGCCAGCAGTGAACTAGAGGGGAGACAGGAAGCTTTCTTT. Translated: CASSELEGRQEAFF.

The V gene is TRBV7-9, the J gene TRBJ2-7; D may be TRBD1 (5 bases). The germline V gene encodes CDR1 SEHNR and CDR2 FQNEAQ (reference sequence). Between the trimmed V and J ends, which lost 5 bases and 5 bases, there was a span of 16 bases. The CDR3 is 14 residues long. CDR3 bases: TGTGCCAGCAGCGTGGGGCAGGGTCTGGACGAGCAGTACTTC. Protein sequence: CASSVGQGLDEQYF.

This CDR3 is CASRKKPQHF. CDR3 nucleotide sequence: TGTGCCAGCCGCAAGAAGCCCCAGCATTTT. The chain carries TRBV5-8 and TRBJ1-5; D call uncertain. In germline, CDR1 is SGHTS, CDR2 YDEGEE. Trimming stripped 7 bases from V and 8 bases from J, with 7 bases between. This CDR3 has 10 residues.

This chain links TRBV5-1 with TRBJ1-1; 10 positions agree with TRBD1. Germline trimming cut 6 bases from V and 1 base from J; bases unmatched to any gene: 9. Germline V CDR1 and CDR2: SGHRS, YFSETQ. This CDR3 spans 16 amino acids. CDR3 DNA: TGCGCCAGCACCCCCGGGACAGGGGACAAGAACACTGAAGCTTTCTTT. Amino acids: CASTPGTGDKNTEAFF.

The CDR3 spells CASSAYTGELFF. DNA for the CDR3: TGTGCCAGCAGCGCCTATACCGGGGAGCTGTTTTTT. V gene TRBV7-3 combines with J gene TRBJ2-2; D unresolved. Germline lookup yields CDR1 SGHTA and CDR2 FQGTGA. The CDR3 extends over 12 amino acids. Deletions cut 5 bases from V and 5 bases from J, with 6 bases between.

This clone was detected once. The rearrangement joins TRBV5-1 to TRBJ2-7; D not certain. The CDR3 runs to 12 residues. Trimming shortened V by 5 bases and J by 1 base, and 7 bases separated the two germline ends. Germline loops: CDR1 SGHRS, CDR2 YFSETQ. The CDR3 region is CASRYGSYEQYF. The CDR3 DNA sequence: TGCGCCAGCAGGTATGGGTCCTACGAGCAGTACTTC.

The V gene is TRBV7-2, the J gene TRBJ2-1; D not certain. The CDR3 sequence is 14 residues long. The germline V gene has CDR1 SGHTA and CDR2 FQGNSA. The germline V and J ends were trimmed by 0 bases and 5 bases, with 8 bases remaining between them. Here the CDR3 reads CASSLAGFNNEQFF. As DNA, the CDR3 is TGTGCCAGCAGCTTAGCGGGATTCAACAATGAGCAGTTCTTC.

The chain combines TRBV4-1 with TRBJ1-5; a weak D match, TRBD1 (6 bases). This CDR3 comprises 16 residues. CDR1 is MGHRA, CDR2 YSYEKL, per germline. V was pared by 0 bases and J by 3 bases, with 12 bases between. CDR3 DNA sequence: TGCGCCAGCAGCCAAGAGGTTAGGACAGACAATCAGCCCCAGCATTTT. Protein product: CASSQEVRTDNQPQHF.

The rearrangement uses TRBV18 and TRBJ2-3; D could derive from TRBD1 or TRBD2 (5 bases each). CDR3 length: 15 amino acids. The ends were cut back, 3 bases at V and 8 bases at J, with 18 bases in the middle. Germline V CDR1 and CDR2: KGHSH, LQKENI. This CDR3 reads CASSPLQERAGTQYF. The CDR3 DNA sequence: TGTGCCAGCTCACCCCTACAGGAACGGGCGGGTACGCAGTATTTT.

This clone is a singleton in its sample. The chain has TRBV6-5 and TRBJ1-2; D may be TRBD1 (5 bases). The V end was cut by 1 base, the J end by 5 bases, with 14 bases between. This CDR3 has 15 residues. Germline loops: CDR1 MNHEY, CDR2 SVGAGI. The CDR3 DNA is TGTGCCAGCAGTTACTTGGCAGGGATCGGGTATGGCTACACCTTC. This sequence encodes CASSYLAGIGYGYTF.